A single sample is the source of the 4 T cell receptor beta chains below, sequenced in a study of response to subunit inactivated influenza vaccine. MiXCR, applied by TCRdb to the RT-PCR reads, yields one record per CDR3 protein. The data show around 200,000 distinct CDR3 sequences, with about 12% seen just once and 25% to 35% held by the top ten. The same sample was also studied in work on T cells expressing NK-cell markers. This second study notes: It was by 5'RACE template switching with UMIs that TCR beta cDNA was made.

The sample was CD8+ T cells sorted from PBMCs, taken approximately 12 days after vaccination. All receptors come from a man aged 45 to 65 who received an inactivated influenza vaccine.

This clonotype was observed a handful of times. This sequence joins TRBV5-6 and TRBJ2-3; possible D gene TRBD1, 6 bases. CDR1 and CDR2 from the germline V gene are SGHDT and YYEEEE. Trimming left V 6 bases short and J 11 bases short, with 34 bases between. This CDR3 spans 18 amino acids. CDR3 amino acids: CASTAQGWQAAQEVVQYF. As DNA, the CDR3 is TGTGCCAGCACCGCCCAGGGGTGGCAGGCCGCCCAAGAAGTTGTGCAGTATTTT.

This chain joins TRBV11-1 and TRBJ2-5, with D hard to call. Per the germline V gene, CDR1 is SGHAT and CDR2 is FQDESV (reference sequence). V lost 7 bases and J lost 4, with 10 bases in between. This CDR3 has 12 amino acids. Written as DNA, the CDR3 is TGTGCCAGCACTAGGGATCGAGAGACCCAGTACTTC. Its translation: CASTRDRETQYF. Looking up the rest from reference TRBV11-1 and TRBJ2-5 gives the full variable domain: EAEVAQSPRYKITEKSQAVAFWCDPISGHATLYWYRQILGQGPELLVQFQDESVVDDSQLPKDRFSAERLKGVDSTLKIQPAELGDSAMYLCASTRDRETQYFGPGTRLLVL.

This clonotype was seen a handful of times. The genes are TRBV4-3 and TRBJ2-1; D is undetermined. Looked up from germline, CDR1 is LGHNA and CDR2 is YSLEER. The CDR3 has 13 residues. Trimming removed 2 bases from V and 4 bases from J, with 6 bases in between. In DNA form, the CDR3 reads TGCGCCAGCAGCCAATACGAGTACAATGAGCAGTTCTTC. This translates into CASSQYEYNEQFF.

This clonotype was recorded many times. The rearrangement joins TRBV9 to TRBJ2-3, with a possible D match to TRBD1 (6 bases). There are 15 residues in the CDR3. Trimming left V 0 bases short and J 0 bases short, with 8 bases between. The germline gives CDR1 SGDLS, CDR2 YYNGEE. The CDR3 here is CASSVGGHSTDTQYF. The CDR3 DNA reads TGTGCCAGCAGCGTAGGGGGACACAGCACAGATACGCAGTATTTT.